These 31 T cell receptor beta chains came from one sample sequenced in a study of blood T cell repertoires in COVID-19. Libraries were prepared by immunoSEQ multiplex PCR; TCRdb keeps only in-frame clonotypes and omits some of them. The sample carries 250,000 to 300,000 clones, approximately 90% recorded once. What was sequenced was PBMCs or T cells enriched from blood (not recorded which). The receptors were sampled from a woman aged 55 to 70 in a cohort exposed to, infected with or recovered from COVID-19 (not recorded which).

V gene TRBV2 combines with J gene TRBJ1-4; D unresolved. CDR1 is SNHLY and CDR2 is FYNNEI in the germline V gene. The CDR3 consists of 15 residues. V lost 0 bases, J lost 0 bases, and 5 bases lay in between. DNA for the CDR3: TGTGCCAGCAGTGAAGCGGGAGCAACTAATGAAAAACTGTTTTTT. Translated, it gives CASSEAGATNEKLFF.

The chain has TRBV27 and TRBJ1-2; 8 nucleotides line up with TRBD1. The germline gives CDR1 MNHEY, CDR2 SMNVEV (reference sequence). The CDR3 runs to 13 residues. Trimming removed 2 bases from V and 7 bases from J; junction bases left unmatched: 3. The CDR3 region is CASSLVTGVGYTF. CDR3 nucleotide sequence: TGTGCCAGCAGTTTAGTGACAGGGGTTGGCTACACCTTC.

The chain is built from TRBV6-5 and TRBJ2-5, with a tentative D call TRBD1 (6 bases). This CDR3 spans 15 amino acids. Germline assignment: CDR1 MNHEY and CDR2 SVGAGI. V was clipped by 0 bases and J by 4 bases, with 12 bases between them. CDR3 amino acids: CASSYSILGAETQYF. The CDR3 bases are TGTGCCAGCAGTTACTCGATTTTGGGGGCAGAGACCCAGTACTTC.

The chain combines TRBV15 with TRBJ2-7, with 7 bases aligning to TRBD1. The CDR3 extends over 14 amino acids. Germline CDR1 LNHNV, CDR2 YYDKDF (reference sequence). V shed 0 bases and J 7 bases; nucleotides not matched to a gene: 6. This CDR3 reads CATSRDKGAGEQYF. CDR3 DNA: TGTGCCACCAGCAGAGATAAGGGGGCTGGGGAGCAGTACTTC.

The rearrangement links TRBV27 to TRBJ1-6, with D uncertain. Germline V gene lookup returns CDR1 MNHEY and CDR2 SMNVEV (reference sequence). This CDR3 is built from 15 residues. V was cut by 3 bases and J by 9 bases, with 15 bases left in between. CDR3 sequence (DNA): TGTGCCAGCAGTTTGGATACAGTTGAGGGTTCACCCCTCCACTTT. This translates into CASSLDTVEGSPLHF.

The chain uses TRBV5-1 and TRBJ2-1; 7 bases line up with TRBD2. Per the germline V gene, CDR1 is SGHRS and CDR2 is YFSETQ. V dropped 5 bases and J dropped 0; count of bases not matched to a gene: 8. The CDR3 sequence is 16 residues long. The CDR3 region is CASRVASGSSYNEQFF. Written as DNA, the CDR3 is TGCGCCAGCAGGGTGGCTAGCGGTAGCTCCTACAATGAGCAGTTCTTC.

The rearrangement uses TRBV12-3 or TRBV12-4 and TRBJ2-7, with TRBD1 matching over 8 bases. There are 12 residues in the CDR3. The ends lost 5 bases at V and 6 bases at J; junction bases unmatched: 3. As DNA, the CDR3 is TGTGCCAGCAGTATAACAGGGGGCGAGCAGTACTTC. This sequence encodes CASSITGGEQYF.

This chain joins TRBV7-8 and TRBJ1-3, with TRBD1 matching over 8 bases. This CDR3 comprises 18 residues. V shed 5 bases, J shed 1 base, and the junction held 13 bases outside the gene matches. Germline V gene data show CDR1 as SGHVS and CDR2 as FQNEAQ. The CDR3: CASSIKGQGTWSGNTIYF. The CDR3 bases are TGTGCCAGCAGCATTAAAGGACAGGGAACGTGGTCTGGAAACACCATATATTTT.

The chain employs TRBV11-2 and TRBJ2-5; D perhaps matches TRBD2 (7 bases). V was clipped by 5 bases and J by 2 bases, with 15 bases between them. Germline V gene sequence: CDR1 SGHAT, CDR2 FQNNGV. This CDR3 has 15 amino acids. The CDR3 is CASSPWGRGQETQYF. In DNA form, the CDR3 reads TGTGCCAGCAGCCCCTGGGGGCGGGGGCAAGAGACCCAGTACTTC.

V is TRBV11-2 and J is TRBJ1-5, with TRBD1 identical over 10 bases. The CDR3 is 15 residues long. V was pared by 5 bases and J by 2 bases, with 3 bases of the junction left unmatched. Germline V gene lookup returns CDR1 SGHAT and CDR2 FQNNGV. DNA of the CDR3: TGTGCCAGCAGCGTCGGGACAGGGGGCAATCAGCCCCAGCATTTT. It codes for CASSVGTGGNQPQHF. The full variable domain, completed using reference TRBV11-2 and TRBJ1-5, is EAGVAQSPRYKIIEKRQSVAFWCNPISGHATLYWYQQILGQGPKLLIQFQNNGVVDDSQLPKDRFSAERLKGVDSTLKIQPAKLEDSAVYLCASSVGTGGNQPQHFGDGTRLSIL.

This sequence joins TRBV24-1 and TRBJ2-1; 7 bases are shared with TRBD2. The ends lost 9 bases at V and 0 bases at J; junction bases unmatched: 10. Looked up from germline, CDR1 is KGHDR and CDR2 is SFDVKD. The CDR3 covers 16 residues. This CDR3 is CATGGGRESSYNEQFF. The CDR3 nucleotides are TGTGCCACCGGGGGGGGGAGGGAGAGCTCCTACAATGAGCAGTTCTTC.

In its sample, this clone was seen a few times. J is TRBJ2-7 and V is TRBV28; 9 bases line up with TRBD2. This CDR3 has 18 residues. The V gene end was trimmed by 0 bases and the J gene end by 4 bases; junction bases not matched to a gene: 13. In germline, CDR1 is MDHEN, CDR2 SYDVKM. The CDR3 is CASSLWTSGPPGDYEQYF. The CDR3 DNA sequence: TGTGCCAGCAGTTTATGGACTAGCGGCCCCCCCGGGGATTACGAGCAGTACTTC.

This chain uses TRBV7-8 with TRBJ2-5; D gene ambiguous. V gave up 1 base and J gave up 0 bases, with 9 bases separating them. The CDR3 length is 15 residues. Germline lookup yields CDR1 SGHVS and CDR2 FQNEAQ. The CDR3 region has the DNA TGTGCCAGCAGCTTAGATGGCAGGTACCAAGAGACCCAGTACTTC. Amino acid sequence: CASSLDGRYQETQYF. Full variable domain (rest looked up from reference TRBV7-8 and TRBJ2-5): GAGVSQSPRYKVAKRGQDVALRCDPISGHVSLFWYQQALGQGPEFLTYFQNEAQLDKSGLPSDRFFAERPEGSVSTLKIQRTQQEDSAVYLCASSLDGRYQETQYFGPGTRLLVL.

This clone has a single count. The chain's CDR3 is CASSFDRGNQPQHF. DNA of the CDR3: TGTGCCAGCAGTTTCGACAGGGGCAATCAGCCCCAGCATTTT. The V call is TRBV3-1 (or the pseudogene TRBV3-2), the J call TRBJ1-5; 7 nucleotides align to TRBD1. CDR1 and CDR2 (germline): LGHDT, YNNKEL (reference sequence). This CDR3 region has 14 residues. V gave up 6 bases and J gave up 2 bases; unmatched junction bases: 4.

The chain combines TRBV4-3 with TRBJ2-7; D not resolved. Trimming cost V 6 bases and J 6 bases, with 15 bases left between them. Germline lookup yields CDR1 LGHNA and CDR2 YSLEER. This CDR3 is 13 amino acids long. The CDR3 coding sequence is TGCGCCAGCAGTCCTAAGGTAGCCTCCGAGCAGTACTTC. Its translation is CASSPKVASEQYF.

V is TRBV3-1 (or the pseudogene TRBV3-2) and J is TRBJ2-5; TRBD2 aligns across 11 bases. The germline V gene has CDR1 LGHDT and CDR2 YNNKEL (reference sequence). Trimming took 3 bases from V and 3 from J; bases not matched to a gene: 21. This CDR3 has 21 amino acids. The CDR3 bases are TGTGCCAGCAGCCACTGGACAGTCCCCACTAGCGGGAGAGGCGTGAAAGAGACCCAGTACTTC. As protein: CASSHWTVPTSGRGVKETQYF.

This clone was counted only a few times. The rearrangement joins TRBV29-1 to TRBJ1-4, with 7 nucleotides matching TRBD1. Per the germline V gene, CDR1 is SQVTM and CDR2 is ANQGSEA. The CDR3 loop spans 14 amino acids. After removal of 6 bases from V and 3 bases from J, the junction contained 7 bases not matched to a gene. For the CDR3, the DNA is TGCAGCGTAAACTTGGGACAGTCTAATGAAAAACTGTTTTTT. Amino acid sequence: CSVNLGQSNEKLFF.

V and J are TRBV19 and TRBJ1-2; possibly TRBD1 for D (5 bases). V was cut by 7 bases and J by 8 bases, with 20 bases left in between. The length of the CDR3 is 14 residues. Germline V gives CDR1 LNHDA, CDR2 SQIVND (reference sequence). As DNA, the CDR3 is TGTGCCAGTAATTGGGCCCTGCAGGGCGGCGGCTACACCTTC. Translated: CASNWALQGGGYTF.

CDR3: CASSGGTSGLYEQYF. The CDR3 DNA is TGTGCCAGCAGCGGGGGGACTAGCGGGTTGTACGAGCAGTACTTC. The chain recombines TRBV5-4 with TRBJ2-7; TRBD2 matches at 12 bases. V lost 4 bases and J lost 4; bases outside the gene matches: 6. The CDR3 runs 15 residues. CDR1 and CDR2 (germline): SGHNT, YYREEE (reference sequence).

This clone was counted a single time. The chain recombines TRBV10-1 with TRBJ2-7, with 9 bases lining up with TRBD1. Germline CDR1 and CDR2: WNHNN and SYGVQD (reference sequence). The CDR3 spans 13 residues. With 7 bases clipped from V and 1 base from J, the junction kept 2 bases outside the gene matches. CDR3 DNA sequence: TGCGCCAGCATGGGACAGGGATCCTACGAGCAGTACTTC. Translated, it gives CASMGQGSYEQYF.

The chain recombines TRBV28 with TRBJ1-4; 7 nucleotides line up with TRBD1. V shed 1 base and J 0 bases; nucleotides not matched to a gene: 2. The CDR3 has 16 amino acids. Germline V CDR1 and CDR2: MDHEN, SYDVKM. CDR3 nucleotide sequence: TGTGCCAGCAGTTTATACCAGGGGGCAACTAATGAAAAACTGTTTTTT. This encodes CASSLYQGATNEKLFF.

This chain uses TRBV4-3 with TRBJ2-3; possibly TRBD2 for D (5 bases). Germline V gives CDR1 LGHNA, CDR2 YSLEER. This CDR3 region has 14 residues. The V gene lost 4 bases and the J gene lost 8 bases, with 16 bases spanning the gap. DNA of the CDR3: TGCGCCAGCAGCCGAGAGGGTTCCAGCGGTACGCAGTATTTT. This sequence encodes CASSREGSSGTQYF.

The rearrangement uses TRBV5-1 and TRBJ1-2, with 8 bases identical to TRBD1. J gave up 0 bases and V 5 bases, and 6 bases lay outside the gene matches. The CDR3 has 15 amino acids. The germline V gene encodes CDR1 SGHRS and CDR2 YFSETQ. This CDR3 reads CASRYGTGANYGYTF. The CDR3 bases are TGCGCCAGCAGATACGGGACAGGCGCTAACTATGGCTACACCTTC.

The chain employs TRBV5-1 and TRBJ2-5; TRBD2 is a possible D gene (7 bases). Germline CDR1 and CDR2: SGHRS and YFSETQ. V lost 4 bases to trimming and J lost 0 bases, with 16 bases between them. This CDR3 spans 16 amino acids. The CDR3 protein is CASSPAGRGYQETQYF. Here the CDR3 DNA reads TGCGCCAGCAGCCCGGCGGGGAGGGGGTACCAAGAGACCCAGTACTTC.

This chain links TRBV3-1 (or the pseudogene TRBV3-2) with TRBJ1-1; possible D gene TRBD1, 5 bases. Trimming took 0 bases from V and 10 from J, leaving 15 bases between them. This CDR3 comprises 14 residues. The germline gives CDR1 LGHDT, CDR2 YNNKEL (reference sequence). CDR3 in amino acids: CASSQDLTGQGAFF. Written as DNA, the CDR3 is TGTGCCAGCAGCCAAGATCTGACTGGCCAGGGAGCTTTCTTT.

The CDR3 is CASSLTGPYGYTF. CDR3 sequence (DNA): TGTGCCAGCAGCCTTACAGGTCCGTATGGCTACACCTTC. The genes are TRBV5-4 and TRBJ1-2, with a possible D match to TRBD1 (5 bases). The germline gives CDR1 SGHNT, CDR2 YYREEE (reference sequence). V was trimmed by 4 bases and J by 5 bases, leaving 12 bases between them. The CDR3 contains 13 residues. The whole variable domain, remainder taken from reference TRBV5-4 and TRBJ1-2, is ETGVTQSPTHLIKTRGQQVTLRCSSQSGHNTVSWYQQALGQGPQFIFQYYREEENGRGNFPPRFSGLQFPNYSSELNVNALELDDSALYLCASSLTGPYGYTFGSGTRLTVV.

The chain is built from TRBV7-2 and TRBJ2-5, with 8 bases lining up with TRBD1. The CDR3 covers 14 residues. CDR1 and CDR2 (germline): SGHTA, FQGNSA. V shed 6 bases, J shed 1 base, and the junction held 4 bases outside the gene matches. DNA of the CDR3: TGTGCCAGCAGTTTTCAGGGGGCCCAAGAGACCCAGTACTTC. Protein product: CASSFQGAQETQYF.

V gene TRBV7-6 combines with J gene TRBJ2-1, with 7 bases identical to TRBD2. Looked up from germline, CDR1 is SGHVS and CDR2 is FNYEAQ. The CDR3 is 16 residues long. The ends lost 0 bases at V and 4 bases at J; junction bases unmatched: 6. DNA of the CDR3: TGTGCCAGCAGCTTAGCGTGGGCTAGCGGTTACAATGAGCAGTTCTTC. Its translation is CASSLAWASGYNEQFF.

J is TRBJ1-1 and V is TRBV27; 8 bases are a match to TRBD1. The CDR3 contains 15 residues. Unmatched junction bases numbered 9, after V lost 4 bases and J lost 5 bases. Germline assignment: CDR1 MNHEY and CDR2 SMNVEV (reference sequence). CDR3 residues: CASSSPGQGRTEAFF. The CDR3, as DNA: TGTGCCAGCAGTTCGCCTGGACAGGGAAGAACTGAAGCTTTCTTT.

V usage is TRBV28 and J usage is TRBJ2-5; TRBD1 matches at 12 bases. The CDR3 extends over 15 amino acids. Germline CDR1 is MDHEN and CDR2 is SYDVKM. V dropped 4 bases and J dropped 6; count of bases not matched to a gene: 6. CDR3 sequence reads: CASSSGTGGSQTQYF. The CDR3 nucleotides are TGTGCCAGCAGTTCCGGGACAGGGGGCAGTCAGACCCAGTACTTC.

CDR3 region: CASSTEGRSEQYF. CDR3 sequence (DNA): TGTGCCAGCAGCACGGAGGGACGTAGCGAGCAGTACTTC. The V call is TRBV7-8, the J call TRBJ2-7; D is perhaps TRBD2 (6 bases). Trimming took 5 bases from V and 6 from J, leaving 14 bases between them. CDR3 size: 13 residues. Per the germline V gene, CDR1 is SGHVS and CDR2 is FQNEAQ.